This T cell receptor beta chain was profiled in a study of control samples from healthy donors and cancer patients. Method: immunoSEQ multiplex PCR; TCRdb's copy keeps in-frame clones and lacks some. The table records roughly 180,000 clones, 80% to 95% of them present only once. Trimming took 6 bases from V and 3 from J, leaving 17 bases between them. Germline-derived CDR1 and CDR2 are KGHSH and LQKENI. The length of the CDR3 is 15 residues. This receptor was taken from a woman aged 60 to 75 in good health. The sequencing sample was made of blood. The genes are TRBV18 and TRBJ1-2; no reliable D call. The CDR3 bases are TGTGCCAGCTCCCGGCTGGGTGGGTTTGACTATGGCTACACCTTC. It codes for CASSRLGGFDYGYTF.